This TCR beta chain stems from a study of T cell responses to AZD1222 COVID-19 vaccine. Study as a whole: It was second doses at about 4 or about 12 weeks that were pooled. Broader study findings: Females made up more of the donors, who were largely white British, and clonal diversity may have come out too low. At study baseline, merely over 5 AZD1222 recipients were seropositive. Reportedly, nearly half of unique spike TCRs recognized epitopes outside B.1.351/B.1.1.7 mutations.

In regard to this clone: Its antigen remains unidentified.

The table came from immunoSEQ multiplex PCR; TCRdb's copy has only in-frame clones and leaves some out. The data contain some 94,000 clones, around 90% of them singletons. V was clipped by 6 bases and J by 1 base, with 7 bases between them. CDR1 SNHLY and CDR2 FYNNEI come from the germline V gene. This CDR3 contains 12 residues. J is TRBJ2-7 and V is TRBV2; D is perhaps TRBD2 (6 bases). This TCR derives from an adult in good health. Specimen: peripheral blood, collected on day 0 of AZD1222 vaccination. CDR3 bases: TGTGCCAGCAGGGGGGGATCCTACGAGCAGTACGTC. This codes for CASRGGSYEQYV.